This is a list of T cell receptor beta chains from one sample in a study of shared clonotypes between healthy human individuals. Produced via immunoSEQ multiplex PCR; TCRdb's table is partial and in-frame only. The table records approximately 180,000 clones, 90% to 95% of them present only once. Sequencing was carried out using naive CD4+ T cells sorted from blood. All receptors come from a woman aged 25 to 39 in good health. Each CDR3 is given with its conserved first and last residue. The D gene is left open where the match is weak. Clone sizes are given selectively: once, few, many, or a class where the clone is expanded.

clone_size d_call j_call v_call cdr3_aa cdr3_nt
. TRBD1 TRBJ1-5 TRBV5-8 CASSLAPTGLTNQPQHF TGTGCCAGCAGCTTGGCCCCGACAGGGCTTACAAATCAGCCCCAGCATTTT
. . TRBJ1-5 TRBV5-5 CASSFSGAPIDQPQHF TGTGCCAGCAGCTTTTCCGGGGCTCCAATCGATCAGCCCCAGCATTTT
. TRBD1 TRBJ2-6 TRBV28 CASSTPHRDRGSGANVLTF TGTGCCAGCAGTACACCTCACCGGGACAGGGGTTCTGGGGCCAACGTCCTGACTTTC
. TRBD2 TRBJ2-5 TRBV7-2 CASSHTLGAGVRETQYF TGTGCCAGCAGCCACACCCTAGGAGCGGGAGTACGGGAGACCCAGTACTTC
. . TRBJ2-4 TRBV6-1 CASSVEDFYPSVPAKNIQYF TGTGCCAGCAGTGTTGAGGATTTCTATCCTTCCGTCCCAGCCAAAAACATTCAGTACTTC
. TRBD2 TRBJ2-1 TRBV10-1 CASSAGLAGTMSSYNEQFF TGCGCCAGCAGTGCGGGACTAGCGGGAACAATGAGCTCCTACAATGAGCAGTTCTTC
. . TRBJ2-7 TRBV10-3 CAISVEEFGEQYF TGTGCCATCAGTGTTGAGGAGTTTGGCGAGCAGTACTTC
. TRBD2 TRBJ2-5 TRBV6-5 CASSSSGTTQETQYF TGTGCCAGCAGTTCCTCCGGGACTACCCAAGAGACCCAGTACTTC
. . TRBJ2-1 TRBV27 CASSPTDRWGNEQFF TGTGCCAGCAGTCCCACCGACAGGTGGGGCAATGAGCAGTTCTTC
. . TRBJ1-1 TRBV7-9 CASSFATEAFF TGTGCCAGCAGCTTCGCCACTGAAGCTTTCTTT
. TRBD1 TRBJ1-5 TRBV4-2 CASSQDRTGTRGNQPQHF TGTGCCAGCAGCCAAGATAGGACAGGCACTCGGGGCAATCAGCCCCAGCATTTT
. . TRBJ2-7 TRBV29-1 CSAAEGTPDYEQYF TGCAGCGCAGCGGAGGGGACACCAGACTACGAGCAGTACTTC
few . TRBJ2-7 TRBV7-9 CASSFGTYEQYF TGTGCCAGCAGCTTCGGGACCTACGAGCAGTACTTC
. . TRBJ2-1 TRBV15 CATSRDGNEQFF TGTGCCACCAGCAGAGATGGGAATGAGCAGTTCTTC
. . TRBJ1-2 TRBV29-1 CSVREDGRNYGYTF TGCAGCGTTCGAGAGGACGGACGTAACTATGGCTACACCTTC
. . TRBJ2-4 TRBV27 CASSPPGSLAKNIQYF TGTGCCAGCAGTCCACCCGGCAGCCTAGCCAAAAACATTCAGTACTTC
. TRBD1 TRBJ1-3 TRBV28 CASSLPGQGSGNTIYF TGTGCCAGCAGTTTACCGGGACAGGGGTCTGGAAACACCATATATTTT
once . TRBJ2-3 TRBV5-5 CASSLEHGASTDTQYF TGTGCCAGCAGCTTAGAACACGGGGCTAGCACAGATACGCAGTATTTT
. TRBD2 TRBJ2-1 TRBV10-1 CASSESRSGRVYNEQFF TGCGCCAGCAGTGAGTCGCGTAGCGGGAGGGTGTACAATGAGCAGTTCTTC
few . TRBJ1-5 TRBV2 CASGPAGLGLSNQPQHF TGTGCCAGCGGACCGGCAGGTCTGGGACTGAGCAATCAGCCCCAGCATTTT
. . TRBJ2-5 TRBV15 CATSRDGPETQYF TGTGCCACCAGCAGGGACGGACCAGAGACCCAGTACTTC
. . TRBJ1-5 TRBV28 CASSPSGQPQHF TGTGCCAGCAGCCCAAGCGGTCAGCCCCAGCATTTT
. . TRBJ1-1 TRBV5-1 CASSLGNSYTEAFF TGCGCCAGCAGCTTGGGTAACAGCTACACTGAAGCTTTCTTT
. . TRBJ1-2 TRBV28 CASGAGYGYTF TGTGCCAGTGGGGCGGGCTATGGCTACACCTTC
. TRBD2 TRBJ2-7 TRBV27 CASSFSPPRGGSHEQYF TGTGCCAGCAGTTTCTCCCCCCCGCGGGGCGGGAGCCACGAGCAGTACTTC
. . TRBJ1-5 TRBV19 CASRGVTKISSNSPNQPQHF TGTGCCAGTCGCGGGGTTACCAAGATATCATCCAATAGCCCGAATCAGCCCCAGCATTTT
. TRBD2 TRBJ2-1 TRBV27 CASSMSGSSYNEQFF TGTGCCAGCAGCATGAGCGGGAGCTCCTACAATGAGCAGTTCTTC
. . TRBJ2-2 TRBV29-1 CSVRGRTAGELFF TGCAGCGTCCGGGGACGAACGGCCGGGGAGCTGTTTTTT
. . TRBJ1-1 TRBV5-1 CASSLKEGGEAFF TGCGCCAGCAGCTTGAAGGAGGGCGGTGAAGCTTTCTTT
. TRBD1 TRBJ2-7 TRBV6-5 CASRSRDRVHYEQYF TGTGCCAGCAGGTCCCGCGACAGGGTTCATTACGAGCAGTACTTC
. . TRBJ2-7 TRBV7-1 CVRSLVPEQYF TGTGTCAGAAGCTTAGTGCCCGAGCAGTACTTC
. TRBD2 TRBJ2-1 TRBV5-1 CASSLAGTSGSLGDEQFF TGCGCCAGCAGCTTGGCAGGGACTAGCGGGAGCCTAGGGGATGAGCAGTTCTTC
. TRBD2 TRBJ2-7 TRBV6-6 CASRRKREVYEQYF TGTGCCAGCAGACGCAAGCGGGAGGTCTACGAGCAGTACTTC
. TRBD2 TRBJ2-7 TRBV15 CATSSLLAGVAHEQYF TGTGCCACCAGCAGTCTTCTAGCGGGAGTGGCCCACGAGCAGTACTTC
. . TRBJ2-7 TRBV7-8 CASSFLNEQYF TGTGCCAGCAGCTTTTTAAACGAGCAGTACTTC
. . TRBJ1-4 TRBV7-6 CASSADGIGEKLFF TGTGCCAGCAGTGCGGACGGCATTGGAGAAAAACTGTTTTTT
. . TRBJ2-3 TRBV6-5 CASSFRQGGYTQYF TGTGCCAGCAGTTTTCGACAGGGAGGATATACGCAGTATTTT
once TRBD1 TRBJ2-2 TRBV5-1 CASSNGQANTGELFF TGCGCCAGCAGCAACGGACAGGCGAACACCGGGGAGCTGTTTTTT
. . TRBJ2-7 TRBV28 CASKLSSYEQYF TGTGCCAGCAAATTAAGCTCCTACGAGCAGTACTTC
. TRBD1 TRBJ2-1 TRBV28 CASSWDRAYNEQFF TGTGCCAGCAGCTGGGACAGGGCCTACAATGAGCAGTTCTTC
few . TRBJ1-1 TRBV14 CASSRGNTEAFF TGTGCCAGCAGCCGGGGCAACACTGAAGCTTTCTTT
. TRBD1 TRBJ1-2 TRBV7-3 CASSLGRQGPNYYGYTF TGTGCCAGCAGCTTGGGACGACAGGGACCAAACTACTATGGCTACACCTTC
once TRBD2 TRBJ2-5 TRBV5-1 CASSLEPGLAVSVYF TGCGCCAGCAGCTTGGAGCCGGGACTAGCAGTCTCGGTATACTTC